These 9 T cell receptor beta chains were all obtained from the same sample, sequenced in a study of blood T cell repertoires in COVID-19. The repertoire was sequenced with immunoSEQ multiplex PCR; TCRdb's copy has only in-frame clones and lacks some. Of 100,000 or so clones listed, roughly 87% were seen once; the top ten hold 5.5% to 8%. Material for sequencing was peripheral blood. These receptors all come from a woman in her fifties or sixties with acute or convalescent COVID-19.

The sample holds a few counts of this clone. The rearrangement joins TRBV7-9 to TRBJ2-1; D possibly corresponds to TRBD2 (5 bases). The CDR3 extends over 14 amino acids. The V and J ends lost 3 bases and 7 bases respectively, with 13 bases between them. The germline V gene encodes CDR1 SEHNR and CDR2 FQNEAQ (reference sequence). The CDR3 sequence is CASSFETPGNEQFF. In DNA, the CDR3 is TGTGCCAGCAGCTTTGAAACGCCGGGGAATGAGCAGTTCTTC.

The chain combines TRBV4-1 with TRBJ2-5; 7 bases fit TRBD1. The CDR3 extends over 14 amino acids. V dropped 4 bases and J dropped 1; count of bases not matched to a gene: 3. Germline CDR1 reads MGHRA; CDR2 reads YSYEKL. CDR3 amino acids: CASSLGQVQETQYF. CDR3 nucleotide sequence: TGCGCCAGCAGCCTCGGACAGGTCCAAGAGACCCAGTACTTC.

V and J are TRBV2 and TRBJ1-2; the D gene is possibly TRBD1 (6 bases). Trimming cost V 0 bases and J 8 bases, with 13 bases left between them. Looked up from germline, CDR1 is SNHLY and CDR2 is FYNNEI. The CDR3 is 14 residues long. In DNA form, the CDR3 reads TGTGCCAGCAGTGAAGCGCTTCCAGGGGTAGGCTACACCTTC. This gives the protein CASSEALPGVGYTF.

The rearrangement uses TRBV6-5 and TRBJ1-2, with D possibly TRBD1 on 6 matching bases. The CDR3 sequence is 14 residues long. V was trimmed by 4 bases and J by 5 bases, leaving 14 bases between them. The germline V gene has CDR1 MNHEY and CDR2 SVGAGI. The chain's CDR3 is CASSSGGLGYGYTF. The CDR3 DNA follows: TGTGCCAGCAGTTCCGGGGGGCTGGGTTATGGCTACACCTTC.

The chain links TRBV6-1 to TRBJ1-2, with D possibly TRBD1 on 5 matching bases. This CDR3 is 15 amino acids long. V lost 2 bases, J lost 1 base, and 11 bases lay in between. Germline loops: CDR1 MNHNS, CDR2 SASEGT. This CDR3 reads CASSELGGVNYGYTF. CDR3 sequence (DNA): TGTGCCAGCAGTGAATTGGGGGGAGTTAACTATGGCTACACCTTC.

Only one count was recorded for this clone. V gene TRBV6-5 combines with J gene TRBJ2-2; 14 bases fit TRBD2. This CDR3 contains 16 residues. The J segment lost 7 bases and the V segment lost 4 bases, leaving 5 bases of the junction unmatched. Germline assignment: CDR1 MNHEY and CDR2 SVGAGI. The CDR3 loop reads CASSLGTSGSVGELFF. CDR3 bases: TGTGCCAGCAGTTTAGGGACTAGCGGGAGCGTCGGGGAGCTGTTTTTT.

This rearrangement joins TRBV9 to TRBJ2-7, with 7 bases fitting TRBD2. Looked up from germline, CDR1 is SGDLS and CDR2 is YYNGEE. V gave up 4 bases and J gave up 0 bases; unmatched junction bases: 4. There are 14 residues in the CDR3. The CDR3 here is CASSPGLVSYEQYF. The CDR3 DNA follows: TGTGCCAGCAGCCCCGGACTAGTCTCCTACGAGCAGTACTTC.

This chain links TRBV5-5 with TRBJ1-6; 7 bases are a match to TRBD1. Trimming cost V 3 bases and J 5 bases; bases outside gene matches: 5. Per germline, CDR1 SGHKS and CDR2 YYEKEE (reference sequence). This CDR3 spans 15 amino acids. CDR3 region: CASSWDSLNNSPLHF. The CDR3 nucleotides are TGTGCCAGCAGCTGGGACAGTTTAAATAATTCACCCCTCCACTTT. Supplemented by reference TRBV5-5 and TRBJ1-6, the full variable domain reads DAGVTQSPTHLIKTRGQQVTLRCSPISGHKSVSWYQQVLGQGPQFIFQYYEKEERGRGNFPDRFSARQFPNYSSELNVNALLLGDSALYLCASSWDSLNNSPLHFGNGTRLTVT.

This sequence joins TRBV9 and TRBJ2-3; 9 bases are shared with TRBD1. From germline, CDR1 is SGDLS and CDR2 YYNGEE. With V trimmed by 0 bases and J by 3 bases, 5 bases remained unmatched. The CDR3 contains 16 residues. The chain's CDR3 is CASSVETGGLTDTQYF. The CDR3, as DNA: TGTGCCAGCAGCGTAGAAACAGGGGGCTTAACAGATACGCAGTATTTT.